Included here is one TCR beta chain sequence, with context. The data derive from a study of T cell clonotyping in hematopoietic cell transplantation. Sequencing was performed with immunoSEQ multiplex PCR; in TCRdb, only in-frame clones are kept and a portion is missing. The data hold 12,000 or so clones, with roughly nine tenths observed a single time. Per the germline V gene, CDR1 is LGHNA and CDR2 is YSLEER. The V end lost 0 bases, the J end lost 0 bases, and 5 bases lay between the germline ends. The CDR3 has 14 amino acids. The clonotype comes from a human donor who either received an allogeneic hematopoietic cell transplant for a myeloid malignancy or was a related donor (not recorded which). Some clones in this sample may be carry-over from other donors' samples. The sequenced sample consisted of peripheral blood mononuclear cells. This chain links TRBV4-3 with TRBJ1-1; D is unresolved. CDR3: CASSQDQMNTEAFF. Written as DNA, the CDR3 is TGCGCCAGCAGCCAAGACCAGATGAACACTGAAGCTTTCTTT.